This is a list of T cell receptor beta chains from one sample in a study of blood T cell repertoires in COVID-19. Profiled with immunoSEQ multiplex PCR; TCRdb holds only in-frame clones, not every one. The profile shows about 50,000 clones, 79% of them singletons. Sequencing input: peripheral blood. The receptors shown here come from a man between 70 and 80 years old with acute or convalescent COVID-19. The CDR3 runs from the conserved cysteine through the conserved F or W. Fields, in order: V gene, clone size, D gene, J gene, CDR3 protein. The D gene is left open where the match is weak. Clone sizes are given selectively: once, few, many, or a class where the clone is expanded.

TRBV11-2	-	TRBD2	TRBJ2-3	CASSLAGGPSDTQYF
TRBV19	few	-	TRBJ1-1	CASRSTEEAFF
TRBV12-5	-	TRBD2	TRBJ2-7	CASGLERNSGRRSHEQYF
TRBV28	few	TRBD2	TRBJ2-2	CASSLGGGYTGELFF
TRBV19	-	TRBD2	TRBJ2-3	CASSVAGERGDTQYF
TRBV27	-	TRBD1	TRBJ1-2	CASSLEVGQGPWSGYTF
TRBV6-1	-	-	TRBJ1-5	CASSEQGNQPQHF
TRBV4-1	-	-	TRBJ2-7	CASRSWSGNEQYF
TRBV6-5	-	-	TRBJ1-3	CASSYSETAGNTIYF
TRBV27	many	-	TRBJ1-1	CASSRREGSTEAFF
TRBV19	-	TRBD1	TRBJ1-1	CASRPLDRGFLAEAFF
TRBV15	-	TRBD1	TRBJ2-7	CATSRDATGGYEQYF
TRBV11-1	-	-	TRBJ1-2	CASSLAENYGYTF
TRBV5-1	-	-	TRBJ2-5	CASSPNGRQETQYF
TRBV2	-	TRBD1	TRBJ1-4	CASRETGVIEKLFF
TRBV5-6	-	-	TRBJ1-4	CASSWGTPRYEKLFF
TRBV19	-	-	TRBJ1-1	CASSSPQGMNTEAFF
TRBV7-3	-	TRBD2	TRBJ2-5	CASSLSGLAVETQYF
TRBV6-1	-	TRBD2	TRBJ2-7	CASSEFRPSGAYEQYF
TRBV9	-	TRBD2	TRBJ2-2	CASSIAGDTGELFF
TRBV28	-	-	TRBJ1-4	CASRSGFNNEKLFF
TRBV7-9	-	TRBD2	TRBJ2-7	CASGLAPYSYEQYF
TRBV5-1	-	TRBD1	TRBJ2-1	CASSSSGTGRYNEQFF
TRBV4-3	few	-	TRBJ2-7	CASSQARFREQYF
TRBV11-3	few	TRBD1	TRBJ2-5	CASSLRQGRETQYF
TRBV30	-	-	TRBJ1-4	CAWSVLREKLFF
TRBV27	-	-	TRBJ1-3	CASSPRRTVGNTIYF
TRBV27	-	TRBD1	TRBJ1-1	CASSSGQATEAFF
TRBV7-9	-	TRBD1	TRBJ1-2	CASSRTGALNYGYTF
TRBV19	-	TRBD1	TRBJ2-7	CASTPGTGVGGEQYF
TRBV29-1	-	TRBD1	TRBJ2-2	CSVSRYGTANTGELFF
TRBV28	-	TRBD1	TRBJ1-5	CASSLLGQGVGRNQPQHF
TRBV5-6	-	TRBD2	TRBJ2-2	CASSRLAGALGELFF
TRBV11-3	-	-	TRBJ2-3	CASRQDYTTDTQYF
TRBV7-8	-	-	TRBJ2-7	CASSNYEQYF
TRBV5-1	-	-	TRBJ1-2	CASRQGTTNYGYTF
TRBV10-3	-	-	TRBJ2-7	CAISGTDAYEQYF
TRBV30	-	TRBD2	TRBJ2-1	CAWSVGWTSGSNEQFF
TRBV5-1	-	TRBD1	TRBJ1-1	CASSWTLGTGSEAFF
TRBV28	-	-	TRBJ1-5	CASKSGNQPQHF
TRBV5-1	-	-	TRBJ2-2	CASSLGPLGELFF
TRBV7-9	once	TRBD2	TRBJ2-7	CASSLERGLREQYF
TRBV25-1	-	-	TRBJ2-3	CASILGGSTDTQYF
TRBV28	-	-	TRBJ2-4	CASRPSRGVVGKNIQYF
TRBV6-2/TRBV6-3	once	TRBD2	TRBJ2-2	CASGQLTSGSYTGELFF
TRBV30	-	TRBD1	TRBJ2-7	CAWNRQGVEQYF
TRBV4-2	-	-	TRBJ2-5	CASSQEAQETQYF
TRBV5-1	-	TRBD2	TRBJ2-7	CASSSTSGGARHEQYF
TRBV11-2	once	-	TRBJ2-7	CASSLGTNYYEQYF
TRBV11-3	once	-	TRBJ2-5	CASRGGETQYF
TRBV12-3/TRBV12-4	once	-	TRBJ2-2	CASRASAGELFF
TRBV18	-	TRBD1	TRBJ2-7	CASSTRQGTMYEQYF
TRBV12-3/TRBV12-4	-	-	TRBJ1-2	CASSRWALYGYTF
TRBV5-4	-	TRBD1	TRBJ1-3	CASSWGGGTGAGNTIYF
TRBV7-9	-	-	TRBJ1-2	CASRDSNYGYTF
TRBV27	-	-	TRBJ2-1	CASMGGYNEQFF
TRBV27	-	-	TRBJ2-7	CASSLSIGFSYEQYF